The clone carrying this T cell receptor beta chain has just a few counts. The sample originates from a study of T cells in Graves' hyperthyroidism and ophthalmopathy. Clinical symptoms, serum thyroxine and TRAb, thyroid ultrasound and orbital computed tomography together formed the diagnostic basis. The CDR3 runs 15 residues. The V and J ends lost 1 base and 3 bases respectively, with 10 bases between them. In germline, CDR1 is SEHNR, CDR2 FQNEAQ (reference sequence). RNA transcripts were the template for amplifying TCR beta CDR3 regions. The HTBI primer set served for first-round RT-PCR of the TCR CDR3. TCRdb recomputed calls from the multiplex PCR reads with MiXCR, one row per CDR3 protein. The table has about 400,000 distinct CDR3 sequences, roughly 14% seen once.

Sequenced input: blood. This rearrangement joins TRBV7-9 to TRBJ1-5; the D gene is possibly TRBD1 (5 bases). This TCR was sampled from a man aged 18 to 30 with Graves' ophthalmopathy. This chain's CDR3 is CASSLGGGLNQPQHF. CDR3 DNA: TGTGCCAGCAGCTTAGGGGGGGGACTCAATCAGCCCCAGCATTTT. The whole variable domain, filled in from reference TRBV7-9 and TRBJ1-5, reads DTGVSQNPRHKITKRGQNVTFRCDPISEHNRLYWYRQTLGQGPEFLTYFQNEAQLEKSRLLSDRFSAERPKGSFSTLEIQRTEQGDSAMYLCASSLGGGLNQPQHFGDGTRLSIL.